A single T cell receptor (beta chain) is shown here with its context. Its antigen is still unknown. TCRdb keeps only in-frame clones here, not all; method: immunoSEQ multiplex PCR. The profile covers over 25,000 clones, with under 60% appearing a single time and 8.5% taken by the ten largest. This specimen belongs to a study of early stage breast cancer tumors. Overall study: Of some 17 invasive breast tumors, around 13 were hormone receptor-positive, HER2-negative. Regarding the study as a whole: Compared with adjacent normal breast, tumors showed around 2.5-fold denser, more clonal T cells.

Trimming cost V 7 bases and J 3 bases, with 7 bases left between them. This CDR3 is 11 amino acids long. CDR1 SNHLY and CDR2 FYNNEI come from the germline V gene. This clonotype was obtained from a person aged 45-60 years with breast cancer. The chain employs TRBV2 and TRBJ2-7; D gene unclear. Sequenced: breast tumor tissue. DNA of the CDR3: TGTGCCAGCACCTCAGACTACGAGCAGTACTTC. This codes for CASTSDYEQYF.